The source of this TCR beta chain is a study of immune aging and cytomegalovirus after organ transplant (dated by TCRdb to the early 2020s). Context from the whole study: All transplant recipients received three-drug immunosuppression with prednisone, tacrolimus, and mycophenolate.

The time point label corresponds to: five sample-tagged time points from pre-transplant (day -1) to day 368 post-transplant, pooled. After thawing, PBMC were stimulated with a CMV IE-1 overlapping peptide library for under 15 hours, with no transport inhibitors added. Thawed cells were rested overnight and then stimulated in R10 medium with CD28/CD49d costimulation. The IE-1 peptide library was made up of 15-amino-acid peptides, each overlapping by 11 amino acids. Each time point was barcoded using BD Single-Cell Multiplexing Kit Sample Tags, after which the barcoded samples were pooled and stained with oligo-conjugated anti-CD45RA plus sorting antibodies. A BD FACSAria III was used to sort CMV-responsive CD8+CD137+ and CD4+CD154+ T cells at 4-way purity. Blood samples were drawn into EDTA vacutainers and processed by Ficoll gradient within 1-24 hours. Library generation was performed with single-cell sequencing. Sequencing was performed on an Illumina NovaSeq 6000. For cell capture and library preparation, the team used the BD Rhapsody Targeted mRNA and AbSeq Reagent Kit in a microwell format. Libraries were prepared to cover TCR, sample tags, AbSeq, and targeted mRNA from the Human T-Cell Expression Panel plus custom TOX and TOX2 primers. Libraries were sequenced on an Illumina NovaSeq. The paper's processing steps were these. The analysis covered about 9,800 cells in total, of which 7076 were CD8 T cells and 4494 were CD8 T cells with an identifiable TCR CDR3. On the Seven Bridges Genomics platform, raw data were run through the BD Rhapsody Targeted Analysis Pipeline with V(D)J processing. SeqGeq 1.6.0 was used for quality control, Sample Tag demultiplexing with Lex-BDSMK, clone identification with VDJ Explorer, and Seurat clustering. A clone was considered non-expanded if it made up <1% of CD8 T cells, and considered a clonal expansion if it made up >2.5% of the sample. The public reads were reanalyzed by TCRdb: fastp trimming at Q25, MiXCR alignment, in-frame beta chains only. Here each entry gathers all rows of one CDR3 protein and keeps the most common genes and DNA. The authors' filters were not applied to this entry. The sample records roughly 20,000 distinct CDR3 sequences, about a third of which are singletons. The top ten clones comprise 25% to 30% of the sample.

Notes on this clonotype: No cognate antigen has been identified for it. No base quality information exists; no much larger clone differs at one position.

The investigation overall reported the following: Large clones contained a bigger proportion of TEMRA cells, and over time the seven largest clones (around 1,800 cells) picked up aged and TEMRA cells and lost TCM cells. Since the sequencing data did not include a CD57 measurement, a conservative gene-based definition of aging was used in its place. Following viremia, aged-phenotype cells rose post-transplant in clones of any size, with the rise occurring earlier in large clones (days 200-264) than in small clones.

The receptor's source is a female donor who had a heart transplant and CMV viremia. The sequencing here drew on CMV peptide-activated CD4+ and CD8+ T cells sorted from blood, taken at five time points, pooled. In light of the paper, this sample's cell subset or site label describes: sorted CD8+CD137+ and CD4+CD154+ T cells after about 12 h CMV IE-1 peptide stimulation.

Read as DNA, the sequence is TGTGCCAGTAGCCACCGATACGAGCAGTACTTC. This gives the protein CASSHRYEQYF. Rearrangement joined TRBV19 to TRBJ2-7; the D gene assignment is ambiguous. The germline V gene (reference sequence) gives CDR1 as LNHDA and CDR2 as SQIVND. CDR3 length: 11 amino acids, cysteine to phenylalanine. Only the CDR3 DNA stays, 33 bases, in frame from base 1. V is shortened by 6 bases, J by 4 bases, and the region joining them spans 7 bases.